This entry is about one T cell receptor beta chain. cDNA came from about 0.51 to 1 ug RNA primed by random hexamers. The CDR3 of TCR beta was amplified by immunoSEQ multiplex PCR across 54 Vbeta and 13 Jbeta. TCRdb redid the calling of the immunoSEQ multiplex PCR reads with MiXCR, one entry per CDR3 protein. The data hold more than 100,000 distinct CDR3 sequences, with around 96% observed a single time. Age- and sex-matched healthy donors served as the control group. The sample comes from a study of CD8 T cells in Susac syndrome. The length of the CDR3 is 13 residues. Per germline, CDR1 SQVTM and CDR2 ANQGSEA. V trimming: 7 bases; J trimming: 4 bases; junction bases outside the gene matches: 7.

This TCR derives from a human donor in good health. Material: CD4+ T cells from PBMCs. This chain uses TRBV29-1 with TRBJ2-1, with 7 bases matching TRBD2. CDR3 loop: CSGSSGLYNEQFF. DNA of the CDR3: TGCAGCGGAAGTAGCGGGCTGTACAATGAGCAGTTCTTC.